This note documents a single T cell receptor beta chain sequence. The data are from a study of T cell changes during pregnancy in multiple sclerosis. V trimming: 3 bases; J trimming: 0 bases; junction bases outside the gene matches: 7. Germline-derived CDR1 and CDR2 are MNHEY and SMNVEV (reference sequence). The CDR3 spans 16 residues. Clones were read by immunoSEQ multiplex PCR, and TCRdb kept only the in-frame ones, dropping some. Here the sample spans roughly 39,000 clones, around nine tenths being singletons. This sequence was found in a female donor with multiple sclerosis, enrolled in a pregnancy study. Material: CD4+ T cells from peripheral blood mononuclear cells, obtained before pregnancy. V usage is TRBV27 and J usage is TRBJ2-7; 8 positions match TRBD1. In DNA, the CDR3 is TGTGCCAGCAGTTTCCTTGGGACAGGAATCTCCTACGAGCAGTACTTC. Its protein is CASSFLGTGISYEQYF.